This T cell receptor beta chain was recovered during a study of T cell responses to AZD1222 COVID-19 vaccine. In the study overall: Second doses at about 4 or about 12 weeks were pooled. Overall study findings and caveats: There were vaccine-associated CD4 TCRs across spike, dominant at 160-218 and 743-854. Clonal diversity may have been underestimated, and the donors were mostly white British, with more females than males.

Sequencing used immunoSEQ multiplex PCR; TCRdb keeps in-frame clones, though not all of them. This sample has around 110,000 clones, with more than 75% found just once. In regard to this clone: Its antigen is unidentified.

Trimming stripped 0 bases from V and 1 base from J, with 11 bases between. Germline V gives CDR1 SGDLS, CDR2 YYNGEE. CDR3 length equals 17 residues. The rearrangement joins TRBV9 to TRBJ1-6, with D possibly being TRBD1 (6 bases). The sequence was obtained from an adult in good health. The sample in question was peripheral blood, obtained on day 0 of AZD1222 vaccination. For the CDR3, the DNA is TGTGCCAGCAGCGTAGACGGGGGCGATTCCTATAATTCACCCCTCCACTTT. This codes for CASSVDGGDSYNSPLHF. The full variable domain, its missing parts supplied by reference TRBV9 and TRBJ1-6, is DSGVTQTPKHLITATGQRVTLRCSPRSGDLSVYWYQQSLDQGLQFLIQYYNGEERAKGNILERFSAQQFPDLHSELNLSSLELGDSALYFCASSVDGGDSYNSPLHFGNGTRLTVT.